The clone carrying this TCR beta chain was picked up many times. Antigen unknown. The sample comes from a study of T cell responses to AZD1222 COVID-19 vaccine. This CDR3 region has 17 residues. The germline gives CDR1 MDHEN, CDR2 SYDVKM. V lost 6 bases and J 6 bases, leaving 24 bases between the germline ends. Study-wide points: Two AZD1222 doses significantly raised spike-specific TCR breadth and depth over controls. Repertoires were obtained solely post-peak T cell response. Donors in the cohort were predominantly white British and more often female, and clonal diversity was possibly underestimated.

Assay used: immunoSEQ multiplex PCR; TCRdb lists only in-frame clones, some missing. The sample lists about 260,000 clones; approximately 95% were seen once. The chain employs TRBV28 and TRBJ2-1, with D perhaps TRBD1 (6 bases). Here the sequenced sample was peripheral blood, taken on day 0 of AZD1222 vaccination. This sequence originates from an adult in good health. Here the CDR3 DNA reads TGTGCCAGCAGCCTGACCGGGACACCGGGCCGGGGCAATGAGCAGTTCTTC. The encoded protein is CASSLTGTPGRGNEQFF.